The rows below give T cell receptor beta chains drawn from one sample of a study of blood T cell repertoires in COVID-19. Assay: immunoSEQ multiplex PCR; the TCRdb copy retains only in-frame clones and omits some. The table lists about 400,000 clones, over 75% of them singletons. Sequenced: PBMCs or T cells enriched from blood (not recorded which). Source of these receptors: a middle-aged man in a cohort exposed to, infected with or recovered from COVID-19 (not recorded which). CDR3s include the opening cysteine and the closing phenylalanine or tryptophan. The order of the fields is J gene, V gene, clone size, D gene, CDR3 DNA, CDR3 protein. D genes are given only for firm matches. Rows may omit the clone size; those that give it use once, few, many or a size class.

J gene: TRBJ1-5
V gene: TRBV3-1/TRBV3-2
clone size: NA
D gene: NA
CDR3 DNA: TGTGCCAGCAGCCAAGGAGGGCAGCCCCAGCATTTT
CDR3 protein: CASSQGGQPQHF

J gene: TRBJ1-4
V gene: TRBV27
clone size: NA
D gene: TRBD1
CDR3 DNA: TGTGCCAGCAGTTCTCTGACAGGGATAGATGAAAAACTGTTTTTT
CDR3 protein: CASSSLTGIDEKLFF

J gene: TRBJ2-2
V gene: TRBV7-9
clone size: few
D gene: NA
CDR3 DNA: TGTGCCAGCAGCTTAGCCGGGAGAAGGACCGGGGAGCTGTTTTTT
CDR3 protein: CASSLAGRRTGELFF

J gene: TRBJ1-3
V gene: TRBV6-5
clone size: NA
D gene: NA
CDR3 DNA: TGTGCCAGCAGTTACTCGTTGCCAACTGAAGGAAACACCATATATTTT
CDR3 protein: CASSYSLPTEGNTIYF

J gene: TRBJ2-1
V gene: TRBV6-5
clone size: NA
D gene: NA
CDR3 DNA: TGTGCCAGCAGTACCCTAGCCGGGGAGCAGTTCTTC
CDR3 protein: CASSTLAGEQFF

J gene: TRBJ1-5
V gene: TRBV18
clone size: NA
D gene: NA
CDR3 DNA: TGTGCCAGCTCACCGGAGACGGGTTTAAATCAGCCCCAGCATTTT
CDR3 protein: CASSPETGLNQPQHF

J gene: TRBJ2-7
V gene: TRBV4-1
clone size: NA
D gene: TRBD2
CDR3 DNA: TGCGCCAGCAGCCATACTAGCGGGGCACCATCCTACGAGCAGTACTTC
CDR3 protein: CASSHTSGAPSYEQYF

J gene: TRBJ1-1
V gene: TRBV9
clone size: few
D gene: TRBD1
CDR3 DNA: TGTGCCAGCAGCACAGGGACAGGGAACACTGAAGCTTTCTTT
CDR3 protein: CASSTGTGNTEAFF

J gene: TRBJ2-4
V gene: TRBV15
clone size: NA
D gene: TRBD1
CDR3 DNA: TGTGCCACCAGCAGAGGAGGGGGCCAGGGAAAAAACATTCAGTACTTC
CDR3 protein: CATSRGGGQGKNIQYF

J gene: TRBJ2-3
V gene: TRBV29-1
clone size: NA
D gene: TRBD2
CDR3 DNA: TGCAGCGTTGGGCGGGGGGAGAGCACAGATACGCAGTATTTT
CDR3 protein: CSVGRGESTDTQYF

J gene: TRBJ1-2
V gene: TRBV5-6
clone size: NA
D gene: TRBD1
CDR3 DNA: TGTGCCAGCAGCAGGGGGGACAGGAGTAACTATGGCTACACCTTC
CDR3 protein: CASSRGDRSNYGYTF

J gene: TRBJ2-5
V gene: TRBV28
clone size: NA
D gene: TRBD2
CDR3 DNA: TGTGCCAGCAGTACCCGGTATAGCGGGAGGGATGAGACCCAGTACTTC
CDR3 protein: CASSTRYSGRDETQYF

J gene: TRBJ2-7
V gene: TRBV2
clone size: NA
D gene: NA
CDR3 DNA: TGTGCCAGTAAGGGGGATTCCTCCTACGAGCAGTACTTC
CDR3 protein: CASKGDSSYEQYF

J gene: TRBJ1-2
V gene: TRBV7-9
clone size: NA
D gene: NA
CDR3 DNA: TGTGCCAGCAGCCAAGCAAACTATGGCTACACCTTC
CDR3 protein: CASSQANYGYTF

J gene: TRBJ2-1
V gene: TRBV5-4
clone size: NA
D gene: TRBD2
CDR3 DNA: TGTGCCAGCAGCACACCTTCCGGGACTAGCGGGAGACATGAGCAGTTCTTC
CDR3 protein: CASSTPSGTSGRHEQFF

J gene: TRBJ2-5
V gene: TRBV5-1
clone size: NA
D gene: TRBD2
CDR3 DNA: TGCGCCAGCAGCTCTCTAGCGGGAGACCAGTCCGGAGAGACCCAGTACTTC
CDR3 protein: CASSSLAGDQSGETQYF

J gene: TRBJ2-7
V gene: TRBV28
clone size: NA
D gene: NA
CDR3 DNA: TGTGCCAGCAGCTTCCTGCGGGACGGACACTACGAGCAGTACTTC
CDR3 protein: CASSFLRDGHYEQYF

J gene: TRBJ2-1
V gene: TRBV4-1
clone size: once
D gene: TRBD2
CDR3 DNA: TGCGCCAGCAGCCCCCTTGAAGCGGGAGCGGATAATGAGCAGTTCTTC
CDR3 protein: CASSPLEAGADNEQFF